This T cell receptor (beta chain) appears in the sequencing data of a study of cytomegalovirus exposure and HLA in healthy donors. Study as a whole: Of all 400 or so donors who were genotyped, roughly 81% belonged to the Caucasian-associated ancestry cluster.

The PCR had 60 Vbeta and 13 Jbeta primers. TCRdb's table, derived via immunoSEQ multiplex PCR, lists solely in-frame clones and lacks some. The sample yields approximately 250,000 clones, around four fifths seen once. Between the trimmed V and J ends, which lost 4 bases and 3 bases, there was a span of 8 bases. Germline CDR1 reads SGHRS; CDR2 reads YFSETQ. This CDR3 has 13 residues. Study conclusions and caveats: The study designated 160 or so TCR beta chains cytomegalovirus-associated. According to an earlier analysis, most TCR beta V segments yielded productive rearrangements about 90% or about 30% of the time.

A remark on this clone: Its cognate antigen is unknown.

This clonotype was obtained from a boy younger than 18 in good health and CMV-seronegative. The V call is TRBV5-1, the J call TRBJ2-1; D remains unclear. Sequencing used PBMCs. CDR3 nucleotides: TGCGCCAGCAGCACCAACAGCTACAATGAGCAGTTCTTC. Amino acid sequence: CASSTNSYNEQFF.